This entry describes one TCR beta chain. The antigen this receptor binds is unknown. One base away there is no much larger clone; base qualities are not given. Stable Graves' hyperthyroidism was defined as the absence of progression to ophthalmopathy over 18 months of follow-up. Hyperthyroidism patients were newly diagnosed, with disease duration under 2 months, and aged 18 to 65 years. Exclusion was applied to patients with uncontrolled infections, other autoimmune diseases, pregnancy or lactation. Diagnoses relied on clinical symptoms, serum thyroxine and TRAb, thyroid ultrasound and orbital computed tomography. Total RNA was extracted with Trizol reagent, and quality was checked on an Agilent 2100 Bioanalyzer. The record originates from a study of T cells in Graves' hyperthyroidism and ophthalmopathy (dated by TCRdb to between 2019 and 2020). The study in broad terms: A discovery cohort of approximately 97 patients, 43 with Graves' ophthalmopathy and fewer than 65 with stable Graves' hyperthyroidism, was used to find distinguishing TCR V-J signatures. Once sampling was done, hyperthyroidism patients were given methimazole at a starting dose of 30 mg daily, whereas ophthalmopathy patients were given high-dose intravenous methylprednisolone. The approximately 90 discovery patients were randomly split 7:3 into training and test sets. An independent validation cohort of under 20 hyperthyroidism patients and about 16 patients who later progressed to ophthalmopathy tested prospective prediction of ophthalmopathy. In more than 5 Graves' hyperthyroidism patients, the study also compared T-cell repertoires from thyroid tissue with T-cell repertoires from blood. TCR Vbeta CDR3 sequencing of some 140 peripheral blood samples (roughly 43 ophthalmopathy, 75 hyperthyroidism and around 17 progressor patients) is reported in the paper. What the authors observed across the whole study: In validation, the model predicted progression to ophthalmopathy a median of roughly 6.1 months before onset, with approximately 70% sensitivity and almost 75% specificity. Blood samples also contained most of the expanded thyroid clonotypes (frequency above 0.001), which suggests that blood repertoires may reflect thyroid immune responses. Sample size was not statistically predetermined, and blinding of investigators to group allocation was not performed. A 13 V-J signature model separated ophthalmopathy from stable hyperthyroidism, with nearly 90% sensitivity and about 81% specificity in cross-validation and 80%/75% in testing.

TCR beta CDR3 regions were amplified from RNA transcripts. A first-round RT-PCR of the TCR CDR3 used the HTBI primer set with the Qiagen OneStep RT-PCR kit. Libraries were constructed in a second round of multiplex PCR, after which size selection and purification were performed. Libraries were sequenced paired-end with 100 bp reads on an Illumina HiSeq2000. Processing in the source paper ran as follows. SOAPnuke was used to process the raw data, with reads discarded if the reads contained adapters or uncalled bases, had a mean Phred below 15, or lacked an exact constant-primer or identifier match. High-quality paired reads were merged using COPE v1.2.5, and each unique nucleotide sequence was defined as a clonotype. MiTCR v1.1 was used to align the clonotypes against IMGT TRBV, TRBD and TRBJ reference segments. Only V-J combinations with frequency above 0.0001, covering roughly 99% of repertoires, were analysed. A TCS score was defined as the ratio between F50 (clonal expansion) and ExV (chaos), using BLOSUM62-based TCRdist between CDR3 peptides within each V-J. Welch's t-statistics and random forest reduced 514 V-J features to 13, which were used in a naive Bayes classifier (R e1071). The Morisita-Horn index was used to measure how similar the thyroid and blood repertoires were. TCRdb reworked the public reads: Q25 trimming with fastp, MiXCR clone assembly, productive beta chains retained. Rows are unified per CDR3 protein, each entry keeping the most common DNA and genes. TCRdb, not the original authors, processed these V and J calls. The sample profile shows 500,000 to 600,000 distinct CDR3 sequences; approximately 44% of them were found once. Around 8% of the sample lies in the top ten.

The trim is 3 bases for V and 5 bases for J, with a gap of 13 bases between the germline ends. The cysteine opens and the phenylalanine closes a CDR3 of 14 amino acids. Just CDR3 DNA is preserved here, 42 bases in frame from base 1. This receptor was identified in a woman aged 18-35 years with Graves' hyperthyroidism. The sample taken for sequencing was peripheral blood or thyroid tissue (not recorded which). The chain is assembled from TRBV7-1 and TRBJ1-1, with an unclear D gene assignment. TRBV7-1 is designated an ORF whose function remains uncertain. The CDR3 region: CASSSPLGGTEAFF. The nucleotide sequence reads as follows: TGTGCCAGCAGCTCTCCCCTCGGCGGGACTGAAGCTTTCTTT.